The 25 T cell receptor beta chains below were found in one sample sequenced in a study of blood T cells in healthy people across ages. Combining a sample-barcoded 5' primer with a J-beta primer mix, a second PCR ran for about 6 to 11 cycles. Each CDR3 protein gets one entry after TCRdb re-called the 5' RACE reads with MiXCR. The table has about 970,000 distinct CDR3 sequences, about 53% seen once. The specimen sequenced was blood. The receptors here all came from a woman in her sixties in good health.

The V call is TRBV4-3, the J call TRBJ2-1; the D gene could be TRBD1 or TRBD2 (5 bases each). The V end was cut by 5 bases, the J end by 2 bases, with 13 bases between. Per the germline V gene, CDR1 is LGHNA and CDR2 is YSLEER. This CDR3 has 15 residues. The CDR3 loop reads CASSGTGSTYNEQFF. DNA of the CDR3: TGCGCCAGCAGCGGGACGGGGTCAACCTACAATGAGCAGTTCTTC.

Only a few counts were recorded for this clonotype. The chain combines TRBV12-3 or TRBV12-4 with TRBJ2-7, with D possibly TRBD2 on 5 matching bases. This CDR3 is built from 14 residues. Between the trimmed V and J ends, which lost 3 bases and 0 bases, there was a span of 9 bases. CDR3 bases: TGTGCCAGCAGTTTGGAGAGGGTCTCCTACGAGCAGTACTTC. Its protein is CASSLERVSYEQYF.

The chain employs TRBV7-2 and TRBJ2-5; TRBD2 aligns across 11 bases. This CDR3 comprises 15 residues. After removal of 6 bases from V and 11 bases from J, the junction contained 14 bases not matched to a gene. The germline gives CDR1 SGHTA, CDR2 FQGNSA. The CDR3 nucleotides read TGTGCCAGCAGTTGGACTACTAGCGGGAGCAATGAGCAGTACTTC. This gives the protein CASSWTTSGSNEQYF.

The chain joins TRBV5-4 to TRBJ2-5, with TRBD1 matching 8 bases. The J call may be in error: the DNA end matches TRBJ2-7 better. From germline, CDR1 is SGHNT and CDR2 YYREEE (reference sequence). This CDR3 spans 15 amino acids. CDR3 region: CASSGGTGKIYEQYF. In nucleotides, the CDR3 is TGTGCCAGCAGCGGCGGGACAGGTAAAATCTACGAGCAGTACTTC.

CDR3 nucleotide sequence: TGTGCCAGCAGTCTTGCCGGGACAGGGGATGACATTCAGTACTTC. It codes for CASSLAGTGDDIQYF. This sequence joins TRBV12-3 or TRBV12-4 and TRBJ2-4, with 10 bases fitting TRBD1. V lost 5 bases to trimming and J lost 8 bases; unmatched junction nucleotides: 9. This CDR3 spans 15 amino acids.

This clonotype showed up just a few times. The chain is built from TRBV24-1 and TRBJ2-5, with D perhaps being TRBD1 or TRBD2 (6 bases each). The CDR3 spans 16 residues. Deletions cut 4 bases from V and 2 bases from J, with 16 bases between. Germline lookup yields CDR1 KGHDR and CDR2 SFDVKD. The CDR3 reads CATSEFGRGGQETQYF. The CDR3 DNA is TGTGCCACCAGTGAATTTGGCAGGGGAGGACAAGAGACCCAGTACTTC.

Comments on this clonotype: One end of the junction does not line up with germline, which may come from a read error. The CDR3 DNA reads as TGCGTCAGCAGCCATGGTTCCAATCAGCCCCAGCATTTT. Protein: CVSSHGSNQPQHF. V usage is TRBV5-1 and J usage is TRBJ1-5; D is unclear. This CDR3 contains 13 residues. CDR1 and CDR2 (germline): SGHRS, YFSETQ.

The chain employs TRBV5-5 and TRBJ2-5, with 8 nucleotides matching TRBD1. Germline assignment: CDR1 SGHKS and CDR2 YYEKEE (reference sequence). V gave up 4 bases and J gave up 0 bases; unmatched junction bases: 14. The CDR3 covers 18 residues. CDR3 DNA sequence: TGTGCCAGCAGCATCGACAGGGGCAATCCTCCGTACCAAGAGACCCAGTACTTC. Its translation: CASSIDRGNPPYQETQYF. The full variable domain, in which reference TRBV5-5 and TRBJ2-5 provide the parts outside the CDR3, is DAGVTQSPTHLIKTRGQQVTLRCSPISGHKSVSWYQQVLGQGPQFIFQYYEKEERGRGNFPDRFSARQFPNYSSELNVNALLLGDSALYLCASSIDRGNPPYQETQYFGPGTRLLVL.

The CDR3 coding sequence is TGTGCCATCAGCGACAGGGGCGGCTACACCTTC. This sequence encodes CAISDRGGYTF. The chain is built from TRBV10-3 and TRBJ1-2, with 8 bases identical to TRBD1. The CDR3 is 11 residues long. Trimming removed 6 bases from V and 8 bases from J; junction bases left unmatched: 2. Per the germline V gene, CDR1 is ENHRY and CDR2 is SYGVKD.

The rearrangement links TRBV30 to TRBJ1-5; D gene unclear. The CDR3 has 14 residues. Germline V lookup: CDR1 GTSNPN, CDR2 SVGIG (reference sequence). Deletions cut 2 bases from V and 2 bases from J, with 10 bases between. This chain's CDR3 is CAWSRGMGNQPQHF. CDR3 bases: TGTGCCTGGAGTAGAGGGATGGGCAATCAGCCCCAGCATTTT.

The rearrangement links TRBV7-6 to TRBJ2-1; 13 bases align to TRBD2. Germline assignment: CDR1 SGHVS and CDR2 FNYEAQ. Trimming took 5 bases from V and 4 from J; bases not matched to a gene: 8. The CDR3 is 17 residues long. CDR3 coding DNA: TGTGCCAGCAGCGATGGGGGGACTAGCGGGAAGTACAATGAGCAGTTCTTC. Its translation is CASSDGGTSGKYNEQFF.

This clonotype has a handful of counts. CDR3 bases: TGTGCCAGCTTAGAGAGCGGACAGCACCAAGAGACCCAGTACTTC. Its translation is CASLESGQHQETQYF. The chain couples TRBV21-1 to TRBJ2-5; TRBD1 is the table's D call, not checked against the DNA. TRBV21-1 is noted as a pseudogene. The CDR3 spans 15 residues.

J is TRBJ2-1 and V is TRBV10-3, with 7 bases aligning to TRBD2. CDR3 length: 15 residues. Germline values: CDR1 ENHRY, CDR2 SYGVKD. The ends lost 7 bases at V and 7 bases at J; junction bases unmatched: 13. CDR3 amino acids: CAITNPSGGSNEQFF. The CDR3 DNA reads TGTGCCATCACCAATCCTAGCGGTGGTTCGAATGAGCAGTTCTTC.

The V and J genes are TRBV3-1 and TRBJ2-2, with a tentative D call TRBD2 (6 bases). CDR3 length: 16 residues. V lost 1 base and J 6 bases, leaving 15 bases between the germline ends. CDR1 is LGHDT, CDR2 YNNKEL, per germline (reference sequence). CDR3 sequence: CASSQVLARYPGELFF. As DNA, the CDR3 is TGTGCCAGCAGCCAAGTGCTAGCGAGATACCCCGGGGAGCTGTTTTTT.

This clonotype was observed once. The chain uses TRBV2 and TRBJ2-3, with a weak D call TRBD2 (6 bases). This CDR3 comprises 13 residues. CDR1 is SNHLY, CDR2 FYNNEI, per germline. V lost 7 bases, J lost 2 bases, and 10 bases lay in between. DNA for the CDR3: TGTGCCAGCACGGAGGGGAACACAGATACGCAGTATTTT. It translates to CASTEGNTDTQYF.

This clonotype was counted only a few times. The J gene is TRBJ2-1, the V gene TRBV15, with 10 bases matching TRBD2. J lost 8 bases, V lost 5 bases, and 3 bases had no gene match. Germline V gene lookup returns CDR1 LNHNV and CDR2 YYDKDF (reference sequence). This CDR3 spans 13 amino acids. In DNA form, the CDR3 reads TGTGCCACCAGCCCTAGCGGGAGCGATGAGCAGTTCTTC. It codes for CATSPSGSDEQFF.

This clonotype was detected a few times. This sequence joins TRBV21-1 and TRBJ2-4; TRBD1 was called by the table and not checked on the DNA. TRBV21-1 is tagged as a pseudogene. This CDR3 has 17 residues. The CDR3 protein is CASSKGDPRDRKNIQYF. Here the CDR3 DNA reads TGTGCCAGCAGCAAAGGGGACCCCCGGGACAGAAAAAACATTCAGTACTTC.

This clonotype came up a few times. The chain has TRBV27 and TRBJ2-3; D is unclear. The length of the CDR3 is 15 residues. The V gene's germline CDR1 is MNHEY and CDR2 SMNVEV (reference sequence). The V end lost 6 bases, the J end lost 1 base, and 14 bases lay between the germline ends. CDR3 residues: CASRSWSRGTDTQYF. CDR3 bases: TGTGCCAGCAGATCCTGGTCGAGAGGCACAGATACGCAGTATTTT.

The chain combines TRBV6-1 with TRBJ2-1, with a tentative D call TRBD2 (5 bases). Germline V CDR1 and CDR2: MNHNS, SASEGT. This CDR3 spans 14 amino acids. Trimming removed 1 base at V and 5 bases at J, with 9 bases between. CDR3 DNA: TGTGCCAGCAGTGAAGTTGAGGGCCACAATGAGCAGTTCTTC. This translates into CASSEVEGHNEQFF.

This clonotype was seen only a few times. The chain is built from TRBV5-5 and TRBJ2-4, with 7 bases lining up with TRBD1. This CDR3 spans 16 amino acids. With V trimmed by 1 base and J by 6 bases, 10 bases remained unmatched. Germline V gene lookup returns CDR1 SGHKS and CDR2 YYEKEE (reference sequence). The DNA of the CDR3 is TGTGCCAGCAGCTTGAAGTTCGACAGGGCCTTAAACATTCAGTACTTC. It encodes CASSLKFDRALNIQYF.

Points on this clonotype: A read error may account for a junction end that differs from germline. The chain carries TRBV7-2 and TRBJ2-7, with 8 positions matching TRBD2. The CDR3 extends over 17 amino acids. Germline assignment: CDR1 SGHTA and CDR2 FQGNSA. The CDR3 sequence: CASGLSSSGYLSYEQYF. DNA for the CDR3: TGTGCCAGCGGCTTATCGTCTAGCGGGTATCTCTCCTACGAGCAGTACTTC.

V and J are TRBV5-6 and TRBJ2-3; TRBD2 matches 9 bases. Unmatched junction bases numbered 10, after V lost 2 bases and J lost 6 bases. Germline CDR1 reads SGHDT; CDR2 reads YYEEEE. The length of the CDR3 is 16 residues. The DNA for the CDR3 is TGTGCCAGCAGCTTTCGTCGGGCGGGAGGGCCGGATACGCAGTATTTT. Amino acids: CASSFRRAGGPDTQYF.

The chain is built from TRBV6-1 and TRBJ2-3; TRBD1 agrees at 7 bases. V lost 8 bases and J lost 1; bases outside the gene matches: 6. CDR3 size: 14 residues. Germline assignment: CDR1 MNHNS and CDR2 SASEGT. CDR3 in DNA: TGTGCCAGCCGGGACAGTTGGGGCACAGATACGCAGTATTTT. Translating gives CASRDSWGTDTQYF.

The table lists this clonotype with many counts. This sequence joins TRBV9 and TRBJ2-7; D is uncertain. The CDR3 covers 12 residues. Germline V gene data show CDR1 as SGDLS and CDR2 as YYNGEE. V dropped 4 bases and J dropped 6 bases, with 11 bases sitting between them. CDR3 nucleotide sequence: TGTGCCAGCAGCTCGGACCCCAGCGAGCAGTACTTC. Translated, it gives CASSSDPSEQYF.

Points on this clonotype: This may stem from a read error, because a much larger clone lies one nucleotide away. The chain links TRBV6-6 to TRBJ1-5; D remains ambiguous. The germline CDR1 and CDR2 sequences are MNHNY and SVGAGI (reference sequence). V lost 2 bases to trimming and J lost 9 bases, with 14 bases between them. CDR3 length: 14 residues. CDR3 residues: CASSYPPDPRPQHF. The CDR3 DNA sequence: TGTGCCAGCAGTTACCCGCCAGACCCCCGGCCCCAGCATTTT.